The 19 T cell receptor beta chains below all came from one sample that was sequenced in a study of blood T cell repertoires in COVID-19. Generated by immunoSEQ multiplex PCR, the TCRdb table keeps only in-frame clones and is missing some. The table has roughly 160,000 clones, less than 90% seen once. Sequences were obtained from peripheral blood. The receptors were sampled from a man aged 18 to 30 with active or convalescent COVID-19.

This chain links TRBV4-3 with TRBJ1-2; D might be TRBD1 (5 bases). The CDR3 loop spans 17 amino acids. Trimming left V 1 base short and J 0 bases short, with 15 bases between. Germline lookup yields CDR1 LGHNA and CDR2 YSLEER. The CDR3 bases are TGCGCCAGCAGCCAAGTGGTGGCCTCGACAGCTAACTATGGCTACACCTTC. It specifies CASSQVVASTANYGYTF.

J is TRBJ2-6 and V is TRBV10-3, with 11 bases matching TRBD1. V shed 3 bases, J shed 2 bases, and the junction held 6 bases outside the gene matches. This CDR3 has 18 residues. Germline assignment: CDR1 ENHRY and CDR2 SYGVKD. CDR3 DNA sequence: TGTGCCATCAGTGATCTCGGACAGGGGGCGCCTGGGGCCAACGTCCTGACTTTC. This translates into CAISDLGQGAPGANVLTF.

The chain carries TRBV7-3 and TRBJ2-5, with a tentative D call TRBD2 (6 bases). CDR3 length equals 14 residues. Trimming cost V 8 bases and J 5 bases, with 18 bases left between them. Germline CDR1 and CDR2: SGHTA and FQGTGA. CDR3 DNA sequence: TGTGCCAGCTCTCGCGCGGGGAGAGGGGAGACCCAGTACTTC. Translating gives CASSRAGRGETQYF.

The chain uses TRBV9 and TRBJ2-5, with D maybe TRBD2 (6 bases). Germline loops: CDR1 SGDLS, CDR2 YYNGEE. CDR3 length: 15 amino acids. Trimming pared 0 bases from V and 1 base from J, leaving 10 bases between. Here the CDR3 reads CASSVAAGSQETQYF. The CDR3 bases are TGTGCCAGCAGCGTAGCTGCGGGGAGCCAAGAGACCCAGTACTTC.

This clone was picked up a small number of times. The chain couples TRBV19 to TRBJ2-7; D is possibly TRBD1 (6 bases). From germline, CDR1 is LNHDA and CDR2 SQIVND (reference sequence). The V end lost 10 bases, the J end lost 4 bases, and 14 bases lay between the germline ends. The CDR3 consists of 12 residues. For the CDR3, the DNA is TGTGCCACCAGTATACAGGGTTACGAGCAGTACTTC. Its protein product is CATSIQGYEQYF.

The chain combines TRBV6-5 with TRBJ2-7; 12 nucleotides line up with TRBD1. Looked up from germline, CDR1 is MNHEY and CDR2 is SVGAGI. CDR3 length: 14 amino acids. Trimming took 7 bases from V and 7 from J; bases not matched to a gene: 8. CDR3 bases: TGTGCCAGCAAACCGGGACAGGGGGCGGGGGAGCAGTACTTC. Encoded protein: CASKPGQGAGEQYF.

This clone was counted once. The J gene is TRBJ1-5, the V gene TRBV7-2; TRBD1 matches at 8 bases. CDR3 length equals 14 residues. J lost 2 bases, V lost 5 bases, and 2 bases had no gene match. Germline V gene data show CDR1 as SGHTA and CDR2 as FQGNSA. For the CDR3, the DNA is TGTGCCAGCAGCCAGACAGGGGGCAATCAGCCCCAGCATTTT. Amino acids: CASSQTGGNQPQHF.

This rearrangement joins TRBV5-5 to TRBJ2-5; TRBD1 agrees at 9 bases. After removal of 4 bases from V and 3 bases from J, the junction contained 7 bases not matched to a gene. The germline V gene encodes CDR1 SGHKS and CDR2 YYEKEE (reference sequence). The CDR3 sequence is 15 residues long. This CDR3 is CASSRPGTGKETQYF. The CDR3 DNA is TGTGCCAGCAGCCGTCCCGGGACAGGGAAAGAGACCCAGTACTTC.

The chain recombines TRBV30 with TRBJ1-1; D is perhaps TRBD1 (5 bases). Trimming removed 2 bases from V and 0 bases from J, with 13 bases in between. Looked up from germline, CDR1 is GTSNPN and CDR2 is SVGIG (reference sequence). The CDR3 covers 15 residues. CDR3 nucleotide sequence: TGTGCCTGGAGTTTGGCAGGGCACATGAACACTGAAGCTTTCTTT. As protein: CAWSLAGHMNTEAFF.

The chain links TRBV5-6 to TRBJ1-4; D possibly corresponds to TRBD1 (5 bases). The CDR3 contains 17 residues. Trimming left V 2 bases short and J 0 bases short, with 14 bases between. The V gene's germline CDR1 is SGHDT and CDR2 YYEEEE. CDR3 sequence reads: CASSLFQGHATNEKLFF. Written as DNA, the CDR3 is TGTGCCAGCAGCTTATTCCAGGGTCACGCAACTAATGAAAAACTGTTTTTT.

The V and J genes are TRBV7-9 and TRBJ1-5, with D perhaps matching TRBD1 (6 bases). Looked up from germline, CDR1 is SEHNR and CDR2 is FQNEAQ (reference sequence). Trimming removed 5 bases at V and 9 bases at J, with 14 bases between. The length of the CDR3 is 13 residues. CDR3 coding DNA: TGTGCCAGCAGCCCCGAAGGACAGTCGCCCCAGCATTTT. Translation: CASSPEGQSPQHF. Together with reference TRBV7-9 and TRBJ1-5, the CDR3 gives the full variable domain: DTGVSQNPRHKITKRGQNVTFRCDPISEHNRLYWYRQTLGQGPEFLTYFQNEAQLEKSRLLSDRFSAERPKGSFSTLEIQRTEQGDSAMYLCASSPEGQSPQHFGDGTRLSIL.

The V gene is TRBV30, the J gene TRBJ2-7; D is possibly TRBD2 (5 bases). This CDR3 spans 13 amino acids. Trimming left V 0 bases short and J 7 bases short, with 13 bases between. Germline lookup yields CDR1 GTSNPN and CDR2 SVGIG (reference sequence). The CDR3 here is CAWSVRALGEQYF. In DNA, the CDR3 is TGTGCCTGGAGTGTGAGGGCGTTGGGAGAGCAGTACTTC.

This clone was observed once. This chain uses TRBV6-5 with TRBJ1-2; 11 bases line up with TRBD1. The CDR3 covers 13 residues. J gave up 8 bases and V 6 bases, and 5 bases lay outside the gene matches. Germline CDR1 and CDR2: MNHEY and SVGAGI. DNA for the CDR3: TGTGCCAGCAGGGGACAGGGGGAAGCGGGCTACACCTTC. As protein: CASRGQGEAGYTF.

This chain joins TRBV29-1 and TRBJ1-3; D not resolved. CDR1 SQVTM and CDR2 ANQGSEA come from the germline V gene. Trimming shortened V by 6 bases and J by 3 bases, and 12 bases separated the two germline ends. The CDR3 is 13 residues long. The CDR3 DNA is TGCAGCGTGGCCCGGGGAAGTGGAAACACCATATATTTT. It is translated as CSVARGSGNTIYF.

This rearrangement joins TRBV5-8 to TRBJ2-1, with 10 nucleotides matching TRBD2. The V gene's germline CDR1 is SGHTS and CDR2 YDEGEE. J lost 8 bases, V lost 0 bases, and 5 bases had no gene match. The CDR3 loop spans 15 amino acids. CDR3 residues: CASSLALAGVHEQFF. The CDR3 DNA is TGTGCCAGCAGCTTGGCTCTAGCGGGAGTCCATGAGCAGTTCTTC.

This clone was recorded a few times. The genes are TRBV5-1 and TRBJ1-1; no reliable D call. V was pared by 7 bases and J by 0 bases, with 13 bases between. The CDR3 extends over 14 amino acids. Germline V gene data show CDR1 as SGHRS and CDR2 as YFSETQ. The CDR3 DNA follows: TGCGCCAGCGCGGGAGGACCTATGAACACTGAAGCTTTCTTT. As protein: CASAGGPMNTEAFF. The whole variable domain, filled in from reference TRBV5-1 and TRBJ1-1, reads KAGVTQTPRYLIKTRGQQVTLSCSPISGHRSVSWYQQTPGQGLQFLFEYFSETQRNKGNFPGRFSGRQFSNSRSEMNVSTLELGDSALYLCASAGGPMNTEAFFGQGTRLTVV.

This chain connects TRBV12-3 or TRBV12-4 to TRBJ1-4; D remains unclear. This CDR3 comprises 12 residues. The ends were cut back, 4 bases at V and 8 bases at J, with 8 bases in the middle. In nucleotides, the CDR3 is TGTGCCAGCAGTTGGTCGGGGGAAAAACTGTTTTTT. It specifies CASSWSGEKLFF.

This clone was found a few times. V is TRBV18 and J is TRBJ2-2; possible D gene TRBD1, 5 bases. The CDR3 loop spans 18 amino acids. Per the germline V gene, CDR1 is KGHSH and CDR2 is LQKENI. V was shortened by 0 bases and J by 1 base, with 15 bases between the two germline ends. DNA of the CDR3: TGTGCCAGCTCACCACCGAGCACAGGAGCTTTGAACACCGGGGAGCTGTTTTTT. Amino acid sequence: CASSPPSTGALNTGELFF.

V is TRBV7-2 and J is TRBJ2-1; 8 bases align to TRBD2. Germline V gene sequence: CDR1 SGHTA, CDR2 FQGNSA. V was clipped by 5 bases and J by 4 bases; unmatched bases: 7. The CDR3 is 15 residues long. CDR3 sequence (DNA): TGTGCCAGCAGCCCAATAGCGGGGAGTTACAATGAGCAGTTCTTC. Protein product: CASSPIAGSYNEQFF.